This T cell receptor (beta chain) emerged from a study of human T cells and chemical hapten exposure. This clonotype was counted at least ten times. The time point denotes: pre-sensitization, week 0. Indicated treatment: therapeutic diphenylcyclopropenone sensitization with weekly scalp DPC. TCRdb reanalysed the RACE reads using MiXCR and keeps one entry per CDR3 protein. Altogether approximately 50,000 distinct CDR3 sequences are present, 11% being singletons, with the ten largest covering about 4%. Per the germline V gene, CDR1 is DFQATT and CDR2 is SNEGSKA (reference sequence). The CDR3 sequence is 14 residues long. V lost 6 bases and J lost 8; bases outside the gene matches: 6.

Sequencing used whole blood, obtained in connection with sensitization to the hapten diphenylcyclopropenone (DPC). The rearrangement joins TRBV20-1 to TRBJ2-1; 14 bases agree with TRBD2. The receptor was isolated from a woman between 35 and 50 years old with alopecia areata. Some clones in this sample may be carry-over from other donors' samples. The CDR3 region is CSALTSGRADEQFF. CDR3 coding DNA: TGCAGTGCCCTGACTAGCGGGAGGGCCGATGAGCAGTTCTTC.